The text below deals with one T cell receptor (beta chain). This clone was observed once. Its binding antigen is unknown. Base qualities are not at hand, and no much larger clone is one base apart. The sample has other DNA sequences that encode this CDR3 too. The data derive from a study of shared clonotypes between healthy human individuals (dated by TCRdb to the early 2020s). Regarding the research as a whole: Three men and two women, aged 18 to 49 years, made up the cohort. Per donor, three plates each were used for CD4 naive and CD4 memory, two for CD8 naive, and one for CD8 memory. Blood TCR repertoires of four to six healthy adults were deeply sequenced to estimate repertoire size and the extent of clonotype sharing between individuals. To increase sequencing depth and limit assay-specific biases, TCR repertoire library preparation and sequencing were carried out by different laboratories using diverse techniques. Between about 0.85 and 10 billion PBMCs per donor were obtained by leukapheresis.

From the cysteine through the phenylalanine, the CDR3 covers 15 amino acids. Only the CDR3 region is kept as DNA, spanning 45 bases read in frame from base 1. Trimming accounts for 1 base at V and 3 bases at J, while the number of junction bases matched to no gene is 4. Per the germline V gene, MGHRA is the CDR1 and YSYEKL is the CDR2. Study-wide conclusions, independent of this receptor: Based on pairwise subsampling, the degree of clonotype sharing among donors was expected to be affected by sequencing depth. The small number of donors limited the genetic and exposure-history diversity represented. Larger estimated clonotype richness was generally found for naive subsets than for memory subsets. Higher generation probabilities were observed for clonotypes shared by all four sorted-subset donors than for non-shared clonotypes. Across four donors, approximately 4.6% of naive CD4, approximately 4% of naive CD8, 2% to 2.5% of memory CD4, and approximately 0.42% of memory CD8 clonotypes were shared. Sampling was restricted to blood, and TCR repertoires in tissues likely differ from the TCR repertoires found in blood. Even with the large sequencing depth, rarefaction of the sorted-subset datasets indicated that sequencing was incomplete.

TCR CDR3 regions were amplified from genomic DNA by multiplex PCR using the deep immunoSEQ assay. For each cell subset, the extracted genomic DNA was distributed evenly across all wells of several immunoSEQ 96-well plates, and each plate served as one replicate. Each replicate PCR for sorted subsets received approximately 200 ng genomic DNA, equal to about 30,000 T cell genomes. Purified libraries were quantified with a Qubit 3.0 fluorometer, sized on a Bioanalyzer 2100, and re-quantified with the KAPA Library Quantification kit. A separate single-read 150-cycle Illumina NextSeq 550 flow cell was used to sequence each immunoSEQ 96-well plate. The published analysis was carried out like this. Because the immunoSEQ output held only junctional sequences and lacked quality scores, the filtering could not match the filtering applied to full-length reads. Sequences were annotated with PyIR, a Python wrapper for IgBLAST v1.9, and V/J genes and CDR3 were assigned using IMGT germline references. Reads were filtered out if the reads had weak V/J assignments (E-value above 1e-6), no CDR3, stop codons, out-of-frame junctions, or ambiguous translated residues. V3J clonotypes were defined as sequences sharing the same inferred V gene, J gene, and CDR3 amino acid sequence. Percentage overlap between repertoires was computed as shared unique clonotypes divided by the size of the smaller repertoire. Richness of each repertoire was evaluated using RTK rarefaction, the Chao1 estimator, and Recon v2.1 estimates of unobserved clonotypes. Generation probabilities for all TCRbeta clonotypes obtained by the gDNA method from a handful of donors were computed using OLGA. Held by TCRdb, this immuneACCESS table contains in-frame sequences only and omits some clones. Under half of the omission traces to an unresolved V gene where checked; the cause of the rest is unknown. The DNA gave D and trimming, while V, J and clone size come from that table. The sample table shows over 2 million clones, and approximately 95% are seen once. About 1.1% of the sample is in the top ten clones.

CD8 naive samples consisted of CD45RO-negative cells that were positively selected for CCR7, yielding a CD45RA+CCR7+ population without TemRA cells. The donors were healthy, HIV-negative adults who had no recently reported acute infections or vaccinations. Every donor was a Caucasian adult residing in Nashville, Tennessee, USA. Blood was collected by leukapheresis, and PBMCs were isolated by Ficoll-Histopaque density gradient centrifugation and then cryopreserved in liquid nitrogen vapor phase. Analytical flow cytometry was used to check the purity and quantity of each magnetically sorted T cell population. Genomic DNA was isolated from every sorted fraction and measured by UV absorbance on a Nanodrop 2000c.

The receptor was isolated from a man between 18 and 35 years old in good health. The sample was naive CD8+ T cells sorted from blood. The sample's cell subset or site, from its label and the paper: CD45RA+CCR7+. This sequence uses TRBV4-1 and TRBJ1-2, and TRBD1 aligns with 8 junction nucleotides. CDR3 loop: CASSQVSGGDYGYTF. The DNA sequence reads TGCGCCAGCAGCCAAGTTTCAGGGGGCGACTATGGCTACACCTTC.